Listed below are T cell receptor beta chains from one sample, sequenced in a study of radiation and T cells in renal cell carcinoma. Sequenced by immunoSEQ multiplex PCR; TCRdb stores in-frame clones only, minus some. This table has tens of thousands of clones, approximately 80% appearing once. Sequenced material: blood, taken from a patient whose treatment included radiotherapy and nephrectomy. These receptors were obtained from a man aged 55-75 years with renal cell carcinoma. CDR3s include the opening cysteine and the closing phenylalanine or tryptophan. Each record gives: V gene, D gene, clone size, J gene, CDR3 protein, CDR3 DNA. The D gene is left open where the match is weak. Clone size is not always given. Where it is, it says once, few, many or a class for expanded clones.

>TRBV9|TRBD2|NA|TRBJ2-1
CASSALAGQFNEQFF
TGTGCCAGCAGCGCCCTAGCGGGTCAATTCAATGAGCAGTTCTTC
>TRBV7-8|NA|NA|TRBJ1-1
CASSPLRMNTEAFF
TGTGCCAGCAGCCCCTTAAGAATGAACACTGAAGCTTTCTTT
>TRBV9|NA|NA|TRBJ1-4
CASSVGVSEGFNEKLFF
TGTGCCAGCAGCGTTGGGGTCTCCGAGGGGTTTAATGAAAAACTGTTTTTT
>TRBV6-1|NA|NA|TRBJ1-5
CASRFNQGSGQPQHF
TGTGCCAGCAGATTCAATCAGGGGTCAGGTCAGCCCCAGCATTTT
>TRBV5-6|TRBD2|NA|TRBJ2-5
CASSLQLAGGETQYF
TGTGCCAGCAGCTTGCAGCTAGCGGGGGGGGAGACCCAGTACTTC
>TRBV7-2|NA|NA|TRBJ2-6
CASSQSGANVLTF
TGTGCCAGCAGTCAGTCTGGGGCCAACGTCCTGACTTTC
>TRBV7-9|NA|NA|TRBJ2-1
CASSIAMGPNNEQFF
TGTGCCAGCAGCATAGCCATGGGTCCGAACAATGAGCAGTTCTTC
>TRBV11-3|NA|once|TRBJ2-5
CASSSRTDLQETQYF
TGTGCCAGCAGCTCAAGGACTGACTTACAAGAGACCCAGTACTTC
>TRBV10-3|TRBD1|NA|TRBJ1-2
CAISDSTGQYYGYTF
TGTGCCATCAGTGATTCGACAGGGCAGTACTATGGCTACACCTTC
>TRBV6-5|NA|NA|TRBJ1-1
CASRITGVEAFF
TGTGCCAGCAGAATTACAGGAGTTGAAGCTTTCTTT
>TRBV14|NA|NA|TRBJ2-2
CASSRGTVHGELFF
TGTGCCAGCAGCCGAGGGACGGTGCACGGGGAGCTGTTTTTT
>TRBV18|NA|few|TRBJ2-1
CASSPAGYEQFF
TGTGCCAGCTCACCGGCCGGCTATGAGCAGTTCTTC
>TRBV4-3|TRBD2|NA|TRBJ2-7
CASSQVLAGSYEQYF
TGCGCCAGCAGCCAAGTCTTAGCGGGGTCCTACGAGCAGTACTTC
>TRBV5-8|NA|NA|TRBJ1-3
CASSFMGNTIYF
TGTGCCAGCAGCTTCATGGGAAACACCATATATTTT
>TRBV11-2|NA|once|TRBJ2-1
CASSYQYNEQFF
TGTGCCAGCAGTTACCAATACAATGAGCAGTTCTTC
>TRBV5-4|NA|NA|TRBJ1-2
CASSLRAPNYGYTF
TGTGCCAGCAGCTTACGGGCTCCCAACTATGGCTACACCTTC
>TRBV9|NA|NA|TRBJ1-1
CASSVGGDRTEAFF
TGTGCCAGCAGTGTAGGAGGGGATCGCACTGAAGCTTTCTTT
>TRBV6-5|NA|NA|TRBJ1-2
CASTLTAGANYGYTF
TGTGCCAGCACTCTGACCGCAGGGGCTAACTATGGCTACACCTTC
>TRBV10-1|TRBD1|NA|TRBJ1-1
CASSESETGGSTEAFF
TGCGCCAGCAGTGAGTCGGAAACAGGGGGGTCTACTGAAGCTTTCTTT
>TRBV19|NA|NA|TRBJ1-2
CASSRGGVGYGYTF
TGTGCCAGTAGTAGGGGAGGGGTAGGGTATGGCTACACCTTC
>TRBV6-4|TRBD2|NA|TRBJ2-2
CASTPTSGRAWELFF
TGTGCCAGCACCCCGACTAGCGGGAGGGCCTGGGAGCTGTTTTTT